This section outlines one T cell receptor beta chain sequence together with its context. These data are taken from a study of shared T cell receptors in the human thymus. Clones were read by immunoSEQ multiplex PCR, and TCRdb kept only the in-frame ones, dropping some. The sample contains about 660,000 clones, 85% to 90% of which appear only once. This sample also appeared in a second study, on human thymus T cells. From that second work: In thymic and blood repertoires alike, V and J usage looked biased.

This TCR was sampled from a boy under three years old with a congenital heart defect. The sequenced sample consisted of thymocytes.

The CDR3 protein is CASSPYRGNYNEQFF. CDR3 coding DNA: TGTGCCAGCAGCCCCTACCGGGGGAACTACAATGAGCAGTTCTTC. This chain joins TRBV5-4 and TRBJ2-1; possible D gene TRBD2, 6 bases. The CDR3 loop spans 15 amino acids. Trimming took off 4 bases at V and 3 bases at J, with 14 bases between the two ends. CDR1 is SGHNT, CDR2 YYREEE, per germline (reference sequence).